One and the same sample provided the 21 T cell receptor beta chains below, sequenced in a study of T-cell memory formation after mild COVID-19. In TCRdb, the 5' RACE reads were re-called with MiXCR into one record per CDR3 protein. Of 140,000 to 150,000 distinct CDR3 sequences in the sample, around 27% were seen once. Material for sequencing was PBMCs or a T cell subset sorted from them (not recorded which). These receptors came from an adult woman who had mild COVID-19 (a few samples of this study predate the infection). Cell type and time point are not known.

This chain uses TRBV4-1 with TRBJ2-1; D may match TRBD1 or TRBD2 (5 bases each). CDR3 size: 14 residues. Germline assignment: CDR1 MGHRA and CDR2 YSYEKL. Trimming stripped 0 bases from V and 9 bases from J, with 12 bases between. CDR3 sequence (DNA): TGCGCCAGCAGCCAAGATGGGCTTGGGGGTGAGCAGTTCTTC. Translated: CASSQDGLGGEQFF.

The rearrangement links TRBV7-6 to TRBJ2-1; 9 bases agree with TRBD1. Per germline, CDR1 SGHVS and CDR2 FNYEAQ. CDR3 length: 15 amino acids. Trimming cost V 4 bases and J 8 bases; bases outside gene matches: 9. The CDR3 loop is CASSYRTGDLDEQFF. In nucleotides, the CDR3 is TGTGCCAGCAGCTACCGGACAGGGGATTTGGATGAGCAGTTCTTC.

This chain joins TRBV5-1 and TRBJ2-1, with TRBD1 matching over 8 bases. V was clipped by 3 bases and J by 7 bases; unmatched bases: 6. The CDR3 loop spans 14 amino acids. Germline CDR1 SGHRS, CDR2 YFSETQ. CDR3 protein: CASSYFTGGNEQFF. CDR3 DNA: TGCGCCAGCAGCTACTTCACAGGGGGAAATGAGCAGTTCTTC.

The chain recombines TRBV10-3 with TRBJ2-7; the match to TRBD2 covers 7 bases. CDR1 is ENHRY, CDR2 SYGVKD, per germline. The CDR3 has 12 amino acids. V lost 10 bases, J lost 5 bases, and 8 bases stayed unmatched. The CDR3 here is CANAAGDHEQYF. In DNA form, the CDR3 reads TGTGCCAACGCGGCGGGGGACCACGAGCAGTACTTC.

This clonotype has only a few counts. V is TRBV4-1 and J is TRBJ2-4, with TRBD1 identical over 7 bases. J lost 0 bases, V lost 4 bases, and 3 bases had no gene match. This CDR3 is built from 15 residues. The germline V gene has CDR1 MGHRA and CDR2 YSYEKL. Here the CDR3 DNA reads TGCGCCAGCAGCCCAACAGGGGTAGCCAAAAACATTCAGTACTTC. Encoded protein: CASSPTGVAKNIQYF.

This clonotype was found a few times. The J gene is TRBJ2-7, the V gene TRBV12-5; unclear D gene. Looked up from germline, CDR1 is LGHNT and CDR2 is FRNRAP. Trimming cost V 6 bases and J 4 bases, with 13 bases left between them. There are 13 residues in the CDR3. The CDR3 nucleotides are TGTGCTAGTGGGTATTCTGACACTTACGAGCAGTACTTC. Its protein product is CASGYSDTYEQYF. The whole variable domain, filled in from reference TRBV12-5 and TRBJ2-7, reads DARVTQTPRHKVTEMGQEVTMRCQPILGHNTVFWYRQTMMQGLELLAYFRNRAPLDDSGMPKDRFSAEMPDATLATLKIQPSEPRDSAVYFCASGYSDTYEQYFGPGTRLTVT.

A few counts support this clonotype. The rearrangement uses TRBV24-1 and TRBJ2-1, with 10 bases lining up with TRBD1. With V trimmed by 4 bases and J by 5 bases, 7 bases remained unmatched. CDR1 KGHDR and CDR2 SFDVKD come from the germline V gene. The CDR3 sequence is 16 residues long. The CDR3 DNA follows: TGTGCCACCAGTGAGTCCGGGACAGGGGTCAACAATGAGCAGTTCTTC. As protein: CATSESGTGVNNEQFF.

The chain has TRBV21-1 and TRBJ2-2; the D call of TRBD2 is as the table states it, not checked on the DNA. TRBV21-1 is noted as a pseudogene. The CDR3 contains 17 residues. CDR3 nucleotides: TGTGCCAGCAGGCGATGGACTAGCGGGAGAAACACCGGGGAGCTGTTTTTT. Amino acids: CASRRWTSGRNTGELFF.

The CDR3 DNA is TGTGCCAGCAGTTACGCCCCTAAAAGTTTTGGGCAGTTCTTC. It is translated as CASSYAPKSFGQFF. The chain has TRBV6-2 or TRBV6-3 and TRBJ2-1; D gene uncertain. CDR3 length: 14 residues. Germline-derived CDR1 and CDR2 are MNHEY and SVGEGT. V gave up 2 bases and J gave up 12 bases, with 17 bases separating them.

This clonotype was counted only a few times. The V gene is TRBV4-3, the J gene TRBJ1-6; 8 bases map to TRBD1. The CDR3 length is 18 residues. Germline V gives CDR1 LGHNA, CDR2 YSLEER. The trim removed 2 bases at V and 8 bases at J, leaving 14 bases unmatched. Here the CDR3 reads CASSQPVVGQGIHSPLHF. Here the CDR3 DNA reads TGCGCCAGCAGCCAACCAGTCGTAGGACAGGGTATACATTCACCCCTCCACTTT.

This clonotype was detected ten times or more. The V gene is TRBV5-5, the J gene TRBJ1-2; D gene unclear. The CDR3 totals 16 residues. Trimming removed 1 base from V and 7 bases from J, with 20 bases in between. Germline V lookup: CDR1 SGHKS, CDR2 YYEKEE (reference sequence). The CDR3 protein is CASSLKVPATRGGYTF. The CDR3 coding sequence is TGTGCCAGCAGCTTGAAGGTCCCCGCGACACGGGGTGGCTACACCTTC.

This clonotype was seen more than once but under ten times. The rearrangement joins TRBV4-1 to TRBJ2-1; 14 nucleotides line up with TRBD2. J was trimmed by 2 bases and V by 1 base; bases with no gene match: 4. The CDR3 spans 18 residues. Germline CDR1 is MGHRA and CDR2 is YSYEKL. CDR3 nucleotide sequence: TGCGCCAGCAGCCAAGCCGCGACTAGCGGGGGGGCCTACAATGAGCAGTTCTTC. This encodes CASSQAATSGGAYNEQFF.

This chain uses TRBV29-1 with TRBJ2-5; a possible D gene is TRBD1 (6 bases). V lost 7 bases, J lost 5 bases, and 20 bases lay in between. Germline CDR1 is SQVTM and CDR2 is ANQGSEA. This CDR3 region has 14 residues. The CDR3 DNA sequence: TGCAGCGCCCCAACGTCGGACAGCCTTGAGACCCAGTACTTC. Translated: CSAPTSDSLETQYF.

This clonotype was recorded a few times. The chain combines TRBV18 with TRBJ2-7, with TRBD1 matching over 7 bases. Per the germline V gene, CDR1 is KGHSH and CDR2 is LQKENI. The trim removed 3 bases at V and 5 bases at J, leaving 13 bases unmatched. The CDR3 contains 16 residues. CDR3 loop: CASSPFGATGLNEQYF. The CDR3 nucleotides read TGTGCCAGCTCACCTTTCGGGGCGACAGGGTTGAACGAGCAGTACTTC.

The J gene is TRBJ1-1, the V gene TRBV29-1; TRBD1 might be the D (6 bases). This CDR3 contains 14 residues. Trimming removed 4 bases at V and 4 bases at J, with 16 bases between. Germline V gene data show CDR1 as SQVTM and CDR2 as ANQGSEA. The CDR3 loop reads CSVAGDPHSTEAFF. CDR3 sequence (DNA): TGCAGCGTTGCAGGGGACCCCCACTCCACTGAAGCTTTCTTT.

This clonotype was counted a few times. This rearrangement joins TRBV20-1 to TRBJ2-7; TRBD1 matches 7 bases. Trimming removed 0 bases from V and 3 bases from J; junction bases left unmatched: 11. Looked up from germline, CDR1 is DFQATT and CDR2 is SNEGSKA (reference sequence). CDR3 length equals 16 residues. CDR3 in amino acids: CSARDDIPGQNYEQYF. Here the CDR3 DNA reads TGCAGTGCTAGAGATGACATACCGGGACAGAACTACGAGCAGTACTTC.

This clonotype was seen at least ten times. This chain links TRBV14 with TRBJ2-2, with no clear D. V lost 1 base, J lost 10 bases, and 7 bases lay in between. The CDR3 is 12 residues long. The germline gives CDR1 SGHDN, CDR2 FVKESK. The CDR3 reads CASSQVAAELFF. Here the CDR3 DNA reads TGTGCCAGCAGCCAAGTCGCGGCGGAGCTGTTTTTT.

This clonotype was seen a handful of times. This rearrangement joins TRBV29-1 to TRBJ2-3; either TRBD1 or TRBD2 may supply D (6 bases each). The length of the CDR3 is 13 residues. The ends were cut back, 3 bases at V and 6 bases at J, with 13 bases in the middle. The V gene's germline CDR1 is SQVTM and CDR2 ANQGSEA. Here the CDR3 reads CSVERGATDTQYF. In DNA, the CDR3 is TGCAGCGTTGAGAGGGGGGCAACGGATACGCAGTATTTT.

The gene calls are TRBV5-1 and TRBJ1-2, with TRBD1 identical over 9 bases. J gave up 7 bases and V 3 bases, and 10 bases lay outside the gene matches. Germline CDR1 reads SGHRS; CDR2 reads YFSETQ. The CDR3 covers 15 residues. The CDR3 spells CASSSGTGTFFGYTF. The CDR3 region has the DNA TGCGCCAGCAGCTCCGGGACAGGGACCTTTTTTGGCTACACCTTC.

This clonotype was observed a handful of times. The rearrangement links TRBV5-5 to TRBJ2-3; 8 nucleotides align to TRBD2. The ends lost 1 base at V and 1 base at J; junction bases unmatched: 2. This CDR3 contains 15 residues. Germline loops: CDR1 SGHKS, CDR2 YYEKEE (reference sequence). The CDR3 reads CASSLNGGGTDTQYF. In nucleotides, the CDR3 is TGTGCCAGCAGCTTGAACGGGGGGGGCACAGATACGCAGTATTTT.

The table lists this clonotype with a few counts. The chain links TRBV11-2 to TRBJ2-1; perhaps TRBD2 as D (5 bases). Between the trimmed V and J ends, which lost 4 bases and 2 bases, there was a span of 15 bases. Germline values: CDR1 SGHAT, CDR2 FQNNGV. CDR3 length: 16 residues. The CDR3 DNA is TGTGCCAGCAGCTCGATTACCCCGGAGGCCTACAATGAGCAGTTCTTC. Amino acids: CASSSITPEAYNEQFF. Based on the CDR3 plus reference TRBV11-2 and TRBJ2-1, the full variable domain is EAGVAQSPRYKIIEKRQSVAFWCNPISGHATLYWYQQILGQGPKLLIQFQNNGVVDDSQLPKDRFSAERLKGVDSTLKIQPAKLEDSAVYLCASSSITPEAYNEQFFGPGTRLTVL.